These T cell receptor beta chains were read from a single sample in a study of shared clonotypes between healthy human individuals. The method was immunoSEQ multiplex PCR; TCRdb's version includes in-frame clones alone and lacks a portion of them. The sample includes hundreds of thousands of clones, under 95% of them seen just once. Sequencing was performed on naive CD8+ T cells sorted from blood. The receptors derive from a young man in good health. The CDR3 runs from the conserved cysteine through the conserved F or W. The order of the fields is J gene, D gene, clone size, V gene, CDR3 protein, CDR3 DNA. A D gene is named only where the DNA matches it firmly. The size field is filled for only some rows; it gives once, few, many or a size class.

J: TRBJ1-1; D: TRBD1; size: NA; V: TRBV27; CDR3: CASTRTGGNTEAFF; DNA: TGTGCCAGCACCAGAACAGGGGGGAACACTGAAGCTTTCTTT
J: TRBJ2-2; D: TRBD2; size: NA; V: TRBV4-3; CDR3: CASSQGFLAGTSGTANTGELFF; DNA: TGCGCCAGCAGCCAAGGTTTCCTGGCCGGGACTAGCGGGACGGCGAACACCGGGGAGCTGTTTTTT
J: TRBJ2-1; D: NA; size: NA; V: TRBV2; CDR3: CASPGTRSDEQFF; DNA: TGTGCCAGCCCCGGGACAAGGTCGGACGAGCAGTTCTTC
J: TRBJ2-3; D: TRBD2; size: NA; V: TRBV15; CDR3: CATSKDSGRRYAPQYF; DNA: TGTGCCACCAGCAAGGACAGCGGGAGAAGATACGCCCCCCAGTATTTT
J: TRBJ2-7; D: NA; size: NA; V: TRBV28; CDR3: CASSSRLFIEQYF; DNA: TGTGCCAGCAGTTCCAGGCTTTTTATAGAGCAGTACTTC
J: TRBJ2-5; D: TRBD2; size: NA; V: TRBV30; CDR3: CAWIYHGLAGAPQETQYF; DNA: TGTGCCTGGATTTATCACGGACTAGCGGGAGCCCCCCAAGAGACCCAGTACTTC
J: TRBJ1-1; D: NA; size: NA; V: TRBV29-1; CDR3: CSVEDNNTEAFF; DNA: TGCAGCGTTGAAGATAATAACACTGAAGCTTTCTTT
J: TRBJ2-1; D: NA; size: many; V: TRBV28; CDR3: CASSWRLDYNEQFF; DNA: TGTGCCAGCAGCTGGAGACTAGACTACAATGAGCAGTTCTTC
J: TRBJ1-2; D: NA; size: NA; V: TRBV7-6; CDR3: CASSFSVGQWGDGYTF; DNA: TGTGCCAGCAGCTTTAGCGTAGGGCAGTGGGGTGATGGCTACACCTTC
J: TRBJ2-1; D: NA; size: NA; V: TRBV28; CDR3: CASSSSLGDIGIGEQFF; DNA: TGTGCCAGCAGCTCTTCCCTTGGGGACATTGGGATCGGTGAGCAGTTCTTC
J: TRBJ1-1; D: TRBD1; size: NA; V: TRBV11-2; CDR3: CASSLAGGLNTEAFF; DNA: TGTGCCAGCAGCTTAGCAGGGGGCTTGAACACTGAAGCTTTCTTT
J: TRBJ2-7; D: NA; size: NA; V: TRBV27; CDR3: CASSWGRDSYEQYF; DNA: TGTGCCAGCAGTTGGGGCAGGGACTCCTACGAGCAGTACTTC
J: TRBJ2-7; D: NA; size: NA; V: TRBV5-1; CDR3: CASSFGTSYEQYF; DNA: TGCGCCAGCAGCTTTGGTACGTCCTACGAGCAGTACTTC
J: TRBJ2-5; D: TRBD2; size: NA; V: TRBV11-3; CDR3: CASSSSLEAGGETQYF; DNA: TGTGCCAGCAGCTCGTCGCTTGAAGCGGGAGGAGAGACCCAGTACTTC
J: TRBJ2-2; D: TRBD2; size: NA; V: TRBV7-9; CDR3: CASSPVTSGNTGELFF; DNA: TGTGCCAGCAGCCCGGTGACTAGCGGAAACACCGGGGAGCTGTTTTTT